This TCR beta chain was sequenced during a study of cytomegalovirus exposure and HLA in healthy donors. Study-level findings and limits: Sequencing artifact likely explains a cluster of highly shared sequence variants.

With respect to this clone: Antigen: not known.

Healthy bone marrow donors formed the donor group. V was clipped by 2 bases and J by 10 bases, with 18 bases between them. Germline lookup yields CDR1 MNHNY and CDR2 SVGAGI (reference sequence). This CDR3 comprises 16 residues. The PCR ran on 60 Vbeta and 13 Jbeta primers. Original data processing: In a later analysis, some 80 million unique TCR beta chains included roughly 11 million shared by two or more donors. Sequencing used immunoSEQ multiplex PCR; TCRdb keeps in-frame clones, though not all of them. V, J and clone size reflect that table, while D and trimming were determined from the DNA. This table has around 130,000 clones, over 75% appearing once.

Material for sequencing was PBMCs. This chain uses TRBV6-6 with TRBJ1-6, with a possible D match to TRBD1 (6 bases). This TCR derives from a woman under 30 in good health and CMV-seronegative. The CDR3 sequence is CASSYEQGPGHSPLHF. In DNA form, the CDR3 reads TGTGCCAGCAGTTACGAACAGGGACCGGGTCACTCACCCCTCCACTTT.